This T cell receptor (beta chain) came from a study of blood T cell repertoires in COVID-19. The method was immunoSEQ multiplex PCR; TCRdb's version includes in-frame clones alone and lacks a portion of them. The sample includes hundreds of thousands of clones, approximately 79% of them seen just once. Participants, 18 to 89 years old, spanned under 30 US areas. Sequencing input: PBMCs or T cells enriched from blood (not recorded which). This TCR came from a man in his thirties or forties with acute COVID-19.

This CDR3 reads CASSKGGSRGDEQFF. The CDR3 DNA is TGTGCCAGTAGTAAGGGAGGTTCCCGGGGCGATGAGCAGTTCTTC. The chain couples TRBV19 to TRBJ2-1, with D perhaps matching TRBD2 (6 bases). In germline, CDR1 is LNHDA, CDR2 SQIVND (reference sequence). The ends were cut back, 4 bases at V and 8 bases at J, with 18 bases in the middle. The CDR3 sequence is 15 residues long. Complete variable domain (other parts from reference TRBV19 and TRBJ2-1): DGGITQSPKYLFRKEGQNVTLSCEQNLNHDAMYWYRQDPGQGLRLIYYSQIVNDFQKGDIAEGYSVSREKKESFPLTVTSAQKNPTAFYLCASSKGGSRGDEQFFGPGTRLTVL.